These 16 T cell receptor beta chains originate from one sample sequenced in a study of T cells after yellow fever vaccination. TCRdb re-analysed the 5' RACE reads in MiXCR, keeping a single row per CDR3 protein. The data hold approximately 510,000 distinct CDR3 sequences, with 20% to 25% observed a single time. The sample here was PBMCs, taken less than 25 days after the first yellow fever vaccination. The receptor source for this set is a man aged 18 to 30 who received the YFV17D yellow fever vaccine.

The CDR3 DNA sequence: TGTGCCAGCAGGGTTGAGGGGCCCGTCTACGAGCAGTACGTC. As protein: CASRVEGPVYEQYV. The chain joins TRBV2 to TRBJ2-7; tentatively, D is TRBD1 or TRBD2 (5 bases each). This CDR3 has 14 amino acids. From germline, CDR1 is SNHLY and CDR2 FYNNEI. Trimming removed 6 bases from V and 3 bases from J, with 15 bases in between.

This clonotype was seen more than once but under ten times. The genes are TRBV28 and TRBJ2-2, with a weak D call TRBD1 (6 bases). Per the germline V gene, CDR1 is MDHEN and CDR2 is SYDVKM. This CDR3 region has 13 residues. V was cut by 7 bases and J by 7 bases, with 13 bases left in between. CDR3 nucleotides: TGTGCCAGCACCGCCCTACAGGGCGGGGAGCTGTTTTTT. Amino acids: CASTALQGGELFF.

This clonotype was observed a handful of times. The rearrangement joins TRBV7-2 to TRBJ1-2; maybe TRBD1 (6 bases). In germline, CDR1 is SGHTA, CDR2 FQGNSA. Deletions cut 1 base from V and 6 bases from J, with 12 bases between. This CDR3 comprises 14 residues. CDR3 sequence reads: CASSLVLGAHGYTF. CDR3 nucleotide sequence: TGTGCCAGCAGCTTAGTTTTGGGGGCCCATGGCTACACCTTC.

This clonotype was detected many times. The J gene is TRBJ1-2, the V gene TRBV7-8; D is perhaps TRBD1 (5 bases). Germline V gene lookup returns CDR1 SGHVS and CDR2 FQNEAQ. The length of the CDR3 is 17 residues. With 3 bases removed from V and 7 bases from J, the gap between germline ends came to 24 bases. The CDR3 coding sequence is TGTGCCAGCAGCTTCGTCTCGGTACCGGGACCCAGGAGTGGCTACACCTTC. It yields the protein CASSFVSVPGPRSGYTF.

The chain employs TRBV11-2 and TRBJ2-1, with TRBD2 matching 10 bases. CDR1 is SGHAT and CDR2 is FQNNGV in the germline V gene. The CDR3 runs to 16 residues. The trim removed 1 base at V and 4 bases at J, leaving 4 bases unmatched. CDR3 in DNA: TGTGCCAGCAGCTTAGGATCTAGCGGGGGATACAATGAGCAGTTCTTC. Its translation: CASSLGSSGGYNEQFF.

J is TRBJ1-3 and V is TRBV7-2, with 8 bases aligning to TRBD1. CDR3 length equals 14 residues. V lost 6 bases to trimming and J lost 2 bases; unmatched junction nucleotides: 3. The germline V gene encodes CDR1 SGHTA and CDR2 FQGNSA. As DNA, the CDR3 is TGTGCCAGCAGTTGGACAGGGACTGGAAACACCATATATTTT. Protein sequence: CASSWTGTGNTIYF.

This clonotype was picked up a small number of times. The chain recombines TRBV19 with TRBJ1-4; no reliable D call. This CDR3 spans 15 amino acids. Trimming left V 3 bases short and J 8 bases short, with 16 bases between. The germline V gene encodes CDR1 LNHDA and CDR2 SQIVND (reference sequence). The CDR3 reads CASSIFDRHSEKLFF. The CDR3 DNA reads TGTGCCAGTAGTATCTTCGACCGCCATTCGGAAAAACTGTTTTTT.

This clonotype was detected a few times. V is TRBV10-3 and J is TRBJ2-1; no definite D call. This CDR3 has 13 residues. V was clipped by 11 bases and J by 4 bases, with 15 bases between them. In germline, CDR1 is ENHRY, CDR2 SYGVKD. CDR3 DNA: TGTGCCGTCGGGCCGTACGGGTACAATGAGCAGTTCTTC. Protein sequence: CAVGPYGYNEQFF.

This chain uses TRBV29-1 with TRBJ2-1; D gene unclear. The CDR3 covers 13 residues. V was trimmed by 4 bases and J by 10 bases, leaving 17 bases between them. Germline CDR1 and CDR2: SQVTM and ANQGSEA. Written as DNA, the CDR3 is TGCAGCGTTGGGGAACTACTCGTAGGGGAGCAGTTCTTC. Translated, it gives CSVGELLVGEQFF.

In its sample, this clonotype was seen many times. The rearrangement links TRBV3-1 to TRBJ2-5; D remains ambiguous. In germline, CDR1 is LGHDT, CDR2 YNNKEL (reference sequence). There are 12 residues in the CDR3. The V and J ends lost 3 bases and 7 bases respectively, with 9 bases between them. This CDR3 is CASSHESRTQYF. The CDR3 DNA is TGTGCCAGCAGCCACGAGTCGAGGACCCAGTACTTC.

This clonotype was seen only a few times. The chain employs TRBV20-1 and TRBJ2-7; D is unresolved. This CDR3 region has 14 residues. V gave up 4 bases and J gave up 2 bases, with 15 bases separating them. Germline V gene data show CDR1 as DFQATT and CDR2 as SNEGSKA (reference sequence). The CDR3 spells CSATRPKPPYEQYF. The DNA for the CDR3 is TGCAGTGCTACCCGCCCCAAACCCCCCTACGAGCAGTACTTC.

This clonotype was counted only a few times. This chain connects TRBV19 to TRBJ2-1, with D possibly being TRBD2 (7 bases). Trimming pared 6 bases from V and 0 bases from J, leaving 12 bases between. From germline, CDR1 is LNHDA and CDR2 SQIVND (reference sequence). The CDR3 is made up of 15 amino acids. The DNA of the CDR3 is TGTGCCAGTAGCAAGGGGGGGAGCTCCTACAATGAGCAGTTCTTC. Encoded protein: CASSKGGSSYNEQFF.

This clonotype was counted only a few times. This chain links TRBV3-1 with TRBJ2-3; 13 nucleotides agree with TRBD2. The CDR3 has 17 amino acids. With 8 bases clipped from V and 6 bases from J, the junction kept 14 bases outside the gene matches. From germline, CDR1 is LGHDT and CDR2 YNNKEL (reference sequence). CDR3 DNA: TGTGCCAGCGGGGGGACTAGCGGGGCCCCCCGGCCGGATACGCAGTATTTT. It codes for CASGGTSGAPRPDTQYF.

The V gene is TRBV28, the J gene TRBJ1-2, with a weak D call TRBD1 (6 bases). This CDR3 comprises 13 residues. The germline CDR1 and CDR2 sequences are MDHEN and SYDVKM. V was trimmed by 7 bases and J by 3 bases, leaving 12 bases between them. CDR3: CASKAGEDYGYTF. The CDR3 bases are TGTGCCAGCAAGGCAGGGGAGGACTATGGCTACACCTTC.

This clonotype was seen repeatedly, ten times or more. The rearrangement uses TRBV5-1 and TRBJ2-1; no reliable D call. The length of the CDR3 is 14 residues. Germline values: CDR1 SGHRS, CDR2 YFSETQ. V lost 0 bases and J 7 bases, leaving 11 bases between the germline ends. The CDR3 is CASSLVAGSNEQFF. CDR3 nucleotides: TGCGCCAGCAGCTTGGTGGCAGGATCTAATGAGCAGTTCTTC.

CDR3 nucleotide sequence: TGTGCCAGCAGCTACCCCGGGACAGGGGGCCGATCCCCCTCTGGGGCCAACGTCCTGACTTTC. Translation: CASSYPGTGGRSPSGANVLTF. This chain uses TRBV11-1 with TRBJ2-6, with TRBD1 identical over 12 bases. Germline CDR1 and CDR2: SGHAT and FQDESV (reference sequence). The V gene end was trimmed by 4 bases and the J gene end by 0 bases; junction bases not matched to a gene: 13. The CDR3 loop spans 21 amino acids.